A single sample gave rise to the 7 T cell receptor beta chains below, sequenced in a study of CD8 T cells in Susac syndrome. Reverse transcription of roughly 0.5 to 1 ug RNA was carried out with random hexamers. One entry per CDR3 protein, called by TCRdb with MiXCR from the immunoSEQ multiplex PCR reads. This table holds 230,000 or so distinct CDR3 sequences, 95% found once. Sequenced sample: CD4+ T cells from PBMCs. These receptors originate from a human donor with multiple sclerosis.

The chain links TRBV2 to TRBJ2-6, with D perhaps TRBD1 (5 bases). Germline lookup yields CDR1 SNHLY and CDR2 FYNNEI. CDR3 size: 14 residues. Trimming took 6 bases from V and 0 from J, leaving 6 bases between them. The CDR3 DNA reads TGTGCCAGCAGCAGGGACTCTGGGGCCAACGTCCTGACTTTC. Translation: CASSRDSGANVLTF.

The V gene is TRBV3-1, the J gene TRBJ2-3, with 10 nucleotides matching TRBD2. CDR1 and CDR2 from the germline V gene are LGHDT and YNNKEL (reference sequence). V lost 2 bases and J lost 2; bases outside the gene matches: 4. There are 16 residues in the CDR3. The CDR3 reads CASSQWTSGITDTQYF. The CDR3 region has the DNA TGTGCCAGCAGCCAATGGACTAGCGGAATCACAGATACGCAGTATTTT.

The V call is TRBV20-1, the J call TRBJ1-5; TRBD1 might be the D (6 bases). Germline CDR1 reads DFQATT; CDR2 reads SNEGSKA (reference sequence). The CDR3 has 16 residues. The ends were cut back, 6 bases at V and 6 bases at J, with 24 bases in the middle. Written as DNA, the CDR3 is TGCAGTGCGTACAAAAGGGGACACCGGGGCAGTCAGCCCCAGCATTTT. Protein: CSAYKRGHRGSQPQHF.

The V gene is TRBV9, the J gene TRBJ1-1; D is ambiguous. V lost 3 bases to trimming and J lost 8 bases, with 11 bases between them. CDR1 and CDR2 (germline): SGDLS, YYNGEE. The CDR3 spans 12 residues. CDR3 amino acids: CASSGLVGEAFF. The CDR3 DNA reads as TGTGCCAGCAGCGGCCTGGTAGGGGAAGCTTTCTTT. The full variable domain, in which reference TRBV9 and TRBJ1-1 provide the parts outside the CDR3, is DSGVTQTPKHLITATGQRVTLRCSPRSGDLSVYWYQQSLDQGLQFLIQYYNGEERAKGNILERFSAQQFPDLHSELNLSSLELGDSALYFCASSGLVGEAFFGQGTRLTVV.

The J gene is TRBJ2-4, the V gene TRBV2, with D perhaps matching TRBD2 (5 bases). The V and J ends lost 11 bases and 7 bases respectively, with 15 bases between them. This CDR3 is built from 12 residues. Germline CDR1 and CDR2: SNHLY and FYNNEI. The CDR3 DNA reads as TGTGCCGGCCGGGATCAAGGGAACATTCAGTACTTC. Translating gives CAGRDQGNIQYF.

The chain carries TRBV18 and TRBJ2-7; 7 bases line up with TRBD1. Losses at the gene ends were 4 bases for V and 6 bases for J; bases not matched to a gene: 6. The CDR3 is 13 amino acids. Germline V lookup: CDR1 KGHSH, CDR2 LQKENI. In nucleotides, the CDR3 is TGTGCCAGCTCACGGGACAGCCTGAGCGAGCAGTACTTC. Translation gives CASSRDSLSEQYF.

The CDR3 loop reads CASSPRQGRGNSPLHF. CDR3 nucleotide sequence: TGTGCCAGCAGCCCACGACAGGGTAGAGGTAATTCACCCCTCCACTTT. The chain combines TRBV13 with TRBJ1-6; the match to TRBD1 covers 7 bases. V gave up 5 bases and J gave up 6 bases; unmatched junction bases: 10. Germline CDR1 reads PRHDT; CDR2 reads FYEKMQ (reference sequence). The CDR3 is 16 residues long.